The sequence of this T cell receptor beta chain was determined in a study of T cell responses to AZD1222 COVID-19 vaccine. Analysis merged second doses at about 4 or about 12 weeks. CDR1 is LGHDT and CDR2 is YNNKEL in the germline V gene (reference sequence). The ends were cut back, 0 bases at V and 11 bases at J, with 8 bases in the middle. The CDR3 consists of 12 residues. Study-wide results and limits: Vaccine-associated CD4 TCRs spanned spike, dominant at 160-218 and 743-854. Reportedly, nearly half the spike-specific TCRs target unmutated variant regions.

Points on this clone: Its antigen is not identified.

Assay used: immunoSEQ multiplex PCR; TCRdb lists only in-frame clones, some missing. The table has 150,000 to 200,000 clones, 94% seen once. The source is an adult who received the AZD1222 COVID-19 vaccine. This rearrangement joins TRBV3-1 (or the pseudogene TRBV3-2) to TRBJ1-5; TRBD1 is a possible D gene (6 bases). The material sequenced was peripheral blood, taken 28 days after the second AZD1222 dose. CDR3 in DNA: TGTGCCAGCAGCCAAGACCAGGGGACCCAGCATTTT. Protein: CASSQDQGTQHF.